The 28 T cell receptor beta chains listed next were all sequenced from one sample in a study of cytomegalovirus exposure and HLA in healthy donors. Primers included in the PCR were 60 Vbeta and 13 Jbeta primers. Using immunoSEQ multiplex PCR, the repertoire was profiled, and TCRdb retains in-frame clones only, with some absent. Here the sample table reports about 170,000 clones. Source material: PBMCs. The receptor source for this set is a young woman in good health and CMV-seropositive.

The rearrangement joins TRBV18 to TRBJ1-2; no clear D gene. Per germline, CDR1 KGHSH and CDR2 LQKENI. The V end was cut by 4 bases, the J end by 7 bases, with 19 bases between. CDR3 length: 15 amino acids. Here the CDR3 DNA reads TGTGCCAGCTCACTCACCGATGGCTTGAGCGCTGGCTACACCTTC. Its translation is CASSLTDGLSAGYTF.

This chain links TRBV6-5 with TRBJ2-7, with 8 bases matching TRBD1. From germline, CDR1 is MNHEY and CDR2 SVGAGI. This CDR3 has 13 amino acids. J was trimmed by 3 bases and V by 7 bases; bases with no gene match: 5. This chain's CDR3 is CASTATGGYEQYF. CDR3 sequence (DNA): TGTGCCAGCACCGCTACAGGGGGCTACGAGCAGTACTTC.

J is TRBJ2-3 and V is TRBV9; D possibly corresponds to TRBD2 (5 bases). From germline, CDR1 is SGDLS and CDR2 YYNGEE. The CDR3 totals 15 residues. V was clipped by 3 bases and J by 4 bases, with 15 bases between them. CDR3 residues: CASSADGSRADTQYF. CDR3 DNA: TGTGCCAGCAGCGCGGACGGCTCGAGGGCAGATACGCAGTATTTT.

The chain couples TRBV5-6 to TRBJ2-1; 7 nucleotides match TRBD2. With 3 bases clipped from V and 2 bases from J, the junction kept 8 bases outside the gene matches. CDR3 length: 16 amino acids. Looked up from germline, CDR1 is SGHDT and CDR2 is YYEEEE. Here the CDR3 DNA reads TGTGCCAGCAGCTACTTAGCGGGCTTAACCTACAATGAGCAGTTCTTC. Encoded protein: CASSYLAGLTYNEQFF.

This sequence joins TRBV29-1 and TRBJ2-4; 10 nucleotides agree with TRBD1. Germline values: CDR1 SQVTM, CDR2 ANQGSEA. This CDR3 is built from 13 residues. V shed 3 bases, J shed 6 bases, and the junction held 2 bases outside the gene matches. This chain's CDR3 is CSVEGQGLNIQYF. The CDR3 DNA reads TGCAGCGTTGAGGGACAGGGGTTAAACATTCAGTACTTC.

This chain connects TRBV18 to TRBJ2-2; D perhaps matches TRBD2 (6 bases). This CDR3 comprises 17 residues. Trimming pared 3 bases from V and 1 base from J, leaving 15 bases between. Germline CDR1 is KGHSH and CDR2 is LQKENI. The CDR3 DNA is TGTGCCAGCTCACCCGACTGGGGCGGGGAGAACACCGGGGAGCTGTTTTTT. Protein sequence: CASSPDWGGENTGELFF.

The V and J genes are TRBV4-3 and TRBJ1-5, with TRBD1 as a possible D gene (6 bases). This CDR3 contains 17 residues. V lost 0 bases, J lost 4 bases, and 16 bases lay in between. The germline V gene has CDR1 LGHNA and CDR2 YSLEER. The CDR3 is CASSQDPQGSGNQPQHF. CDR3 sequence (DNA): TGCGCCAGCAGCCAAGACCCGCAGGGGTCTGGAAATCAGCCCCAGCATTTT.

The genes are TRBV4-1 and TRBJ1-5; 9 positions match TRBD1. Germline V gene data show CDR1 as MGHRA and CDR2 as YSYEKL. The V segment lost 1 base and the J segment 3 bases; nucleotides outside the gene matches: 7. The CDR3 is made up of 17 amino acids. The CDR3: CASSQGRGQGINQPQHF. The CDR3 region has the DNA TGCGCCAGCAGCCAAGGTCGCGGACAGGGGATCAATCAGCCCCAGCATTTT.

J is TRBJ2-1 and V is TRBV5-6; 10 nucleotides agree with TRBD2. Germline V gives CDR1 SGHDT, CDR2 YYEEEE. The CDR3 is made up of 15 amino acids. Trimming at V came to 3 bases and at J to 4 bases, leaving 4 bases not matched to a gene. The CDR3 region is CASSYLAGEYNEQFF. The CDR3, as DNA: TGTGCCAGCAGCTATCTAGCGGGAGAGTACAATGAGCAGTTCTTC.

The gene calls are TRBV2 and TRBJ2-1, with 8 bases fitting TRBD2. V trimming: 6 bases; J trimming: 2 bases; junction bases outside the gene matches: 12. CDR1 is SNHLY and CDR2 is FYNNEI in the germline V gene. The CDR3 is 17 residues long. The DNA of the CDR3 is TGTGCCAGCAGCAGTTCGGTTATGGGACTAGCCTACAATGAGCAGTTCTTC. Its translation: CASSSSVMGLAYNEQFF.

This rearrangement joins TRBV7-8 to TRBJ2-7, with D perhaps matching TRBD1 (6 bases). Trimming removed 5 bases from V and 1 base from J, with 9 bases in between. Germline values: CDR1 SGHVS, CDR2 FQNEAQ. The CDR3 contains 13 residues. The CDR3 region is CASSEDRSYEQYF. The CDR3 bases are TGTGCCAGCAGCGAGGACAGATCCTACGAGCAGTACTTC. The full variable domain, rest sourced from reference TRBV7-8 and TRBJ2-7, is GAGVSQSPRYKVAKRGQDVALRCDPISGHVSLFWYQQALGQGPEFLTYFQNEAQLDKSGLPSDRFFAERPEGSVSTLKIQRTQQEDSAVYLCASSEDRSYEQYFGPGTRLTVT.

The chain recombines TRBV2 with TRBJ2-5; tentatively, D is TRBD2 (5 bases). The germline V and J ends were trimmed by 6 bases and 5 bases, with 10 bases remaining between them. The germline gives CDR1 SNHLY, CDR2 FYNNEI. This CDR3 contains 12 residues. The CDR3 coding sequence is TGTGCCAGCAGGCCGGACTGGGAGACCCAGTACTTC. Amino acids: CASRPDWETQYF.

The chain combines TRBV2 with TRBJ2-5; D unclear. This CDR3 comprises 12 residues. Trimming pared 5 bases from V and 5 bases from J, leaving 9 bases between. Germline-derived CDR1 and CDR2 are SNHLY and FYNNEI. CDR3 in DNA: TGTGCCAGCAGTCGGCTCGGGGAGACCCAGTACTTC. It is translated as CASSRLGETQYF. Filled out from reference TRBV2 and TRBJ2-5, the complete variable domain reads EPEVTQTPSHQVTQMGQEVILRCVPISNHLYFYWYRQILGQKVEFLVSFYNNEISEKSEIFDDQFSVERPDGSNFTLKIRSTKLEDSAMYFCASSRLGETQYFGPGTRLLVL.

The rearrangement uses TRBV4-2 and TRBJ1-5, with D hard to call. Germline CDR1 LGHNA, CDR2 YNFKEQ. V lost 5 bases and J lost 0, with 11 bases in between. This CDR3 spans 15 amino acids. CDR3 sequence (DNA): TGTGCCAGCAGCTATGACATTAATAGCAATCAGCCCCAGCATTTT. Its protein product is CASSYDINSNQPQHF.

The rearrangement uses TRBV27 and TRBJ2-7; maybe TRBD2 (5 bases). There are 15 residues in the CDR3. Per the germline V gene, CDR1 is MNHEY and CDR2 is SMNVEV (reference sequence). Trimming took off 4 bases at V and 3 bases at J, with 16 bases between the two ends. The CDR3 sequence: CASSSDRLPSYEQYF. The CDR3 nucleotides are TGTGCCAGCAGTTCGGATCGACTACCGAGCTACGAGCAGTACTTC.

The chain employs TRBV5-6 and TRBJ2-7; TRBD2 aligns across 9 bases. This CDR3 contains 15 residues. CDR1 and CDR2 from the germline V gene are SGHDT and YYEEEE. J lost 3 bases, V lost 0 bases, and 4 bases had no gene match. The DNA of the CDR3 is TGTGCCAGCAGCTTGGGACTAGCGGAGATCTACGAGCAGTACTTC. It translates to CASSLGLAEIYEQYF. Full variable domain (missing parts from reference TRBV5-6 and TRBJ2-7): DAGVTQSPTHLIKTRGQQVTLRCSPKSGHDTVSWYQQALGQGPQFIFQYYEEEERQRGNFPDRFSGHQFPNYSSELNVNALLLGDSALYLCASSLGLAEIYEQYFGPGTRLTVT.

In regard to this clone: Different DNA sequences within this sample yield the same CDR3. The gene calls are TRBV6-6 and TRBJ1-2; TRBD1 is a possible D gene (6 bases). CDR3 length: 13 amino acids. V was pared by 7 bases and J by 2 bases, with 11 bases between. Germline V gene sequence: CDR1 MNHNY, CDR2 SVGAGI (reference sequence). CDR3 nucleotides: TGTGCCAGCACCAGGGGTGGGAACTATGGCTACACCTTC. This codes for CASTRGGNYGYTF.

The chain combines TRBV5-1 with TRBJ1-1; possibly TRBD1 for D (6 bases). The germline CDR1 and CDR2 sequences are SGHRS and YFSETQ. The CDR3 loop spans 14 amino acids. Trimming removed 3 bases from V and 8 bases from J, with 17 bases in between. The CDR3 protein is CASSSTGLWTEAFF. DNA of the CDR3: TGCGCCAGCAGCTCAACAGGGCTCTGGACCGAAGCTTTCTTT.

The chain has TRBV7-9 and TRBJ1-5; TRBD1 agrees at 10 bases. Germline V lookup: CDR1 SEHNR, CDR2 FQNEAQ (reference sequence). The CDR3 loop spans 14 amino acids. Losses at the gene ends were 5 bases for V and 6 bases for J; bases not matched to a gene: 4. The chain's CDR3 is CASSGDRGLQPQHF. The CDR3, as DNA: TGTGCCAGCAGCGGAGACAGGGGGCTTCAGCCCCAGCATTTT.

The V call is TRBV5-4, the J call TRBJ1-4; 7 bases match TRBD1. The germline CDR1 and CDR2 sequences are SGHNT and YYREEE (reference sequence). The length of the CDR3 is 14 residues. Trimming at V came to 5 bases and at J to 5 bases, leaving 6 bases not matched to a gene. This chain's CDR3 is CASSSGTANEKLFF. CDR3 nucleotides: TGTGCCAGCAGTTCTGGGACAGCCAATGAAAAACTGTTTTTT.

With regard to this clone: Other DNA sequences in the sample encode the same CDR3. The chain has TRBV30 and TRBJ2-1; TRBD2 matches 10 bases. The CDR3 has 17 residues. Germline values: CDR1 GTSNPN, CDR2 SVGIG (reference sequence). With V trimmed by 0 bases and J by 7 bases, 12 bases remained unmatched. This chain's CDR3 is CAWSVPLAGVKVNEQFF. CDR3 sequence (DNA): TGTGCCTGGAGTGTACCCCTAGCGGGAGTAAAGGTGAATGAGCAGTTCTTC.

The rearrangement uses TRBV30 and TRBJ1-2; 11 bases are a match to TRBD1. Germline CDR1 GTSNPN, CDR2 SVGIG (reference sequence). Trimming removed 2 bases from V and 7 bases from J; junction bases left unmatched: 9. The length of the CDR3 is 15 residues. CDR3 amino acids: CAWSRGTGGVVGYTF. The DNA for the CDR3 is TGTGCCTGGAGTAGGGGGACAGGGGGGGTGGTTGGCTACACCTTC.

The rearrangement links TRBV10-3 to TRBJ1-4; 9 bases agree with TRBD1. Germline V gives CDR1 ENHRY, CDR2 SYGVKD. V lost 3 bases and J lost 4; bases outside the gene matches: 3. The CDR3 contains 15 residues. CDR3 DNA: TGTGCCATCAGTGACCCGGGACAGGGTAATGAAAAACTGTTTTTT. Its translation is CAISDPGQGNEKLFF.

The gene calls are TRBV11-2 and TRBJ1-1; D perhaps matches TRBD1 (5 bases). Per germline, CDR1 SGHAT and CDR2 FQNNGV. CDR3 length: 14 residues. The V end lost 7 bases, the J end lost 4 bases, and 16 bases lay between the germline ends. CDR3 in amino acids: CASNAGVWGTEAFF. CDR3 DNA sequence: TGTGCCAGCAACGCGGGGGTATGGGGCACTGAAGCTTTCTTT. The full variable domain, with the rest looked up from reference TRBV11-2 and TRBJ1-1, is EAGVAQSPRYKIIEKRQSVAFWCNPISGHATLYWYQQILGQGPKLLIQFQNNGVVDDSQLPKDRFSAERLKGVDSTLKIQPAKLEDSAVYLCASNAGVWGTEAFFGQGTRLTVV.

J is TRBJ2-7 and V is TRBV5-1, with D possibly TRBD2 on 6 matching bases. Trimming cost V 2 bases and J 0 bases, with 9 bases left between them. The germline CDR1 and CDR2 sequences are SGHRS and YFSETQ. The CDR3 length is 14 residues. CDR3 coding DNA: TGCGCCAGCAGCTTACCCGGGAGCTCCTACGAGCAGTACTTC. Translation gives CASSLPGSSYEQYF.

This chain uses TRBV4-2 with TRBJ2-1, with D possibly matching TRBD2 (5 bases). Between the trimmed V and J ends, which lost 1 base and 3 bases, there was a span of 10 bases. The CDR3 runs to 15 residues. Germline CDR1 is LGHNA and CDR2 is YNFKEQ. This CDR3 reads CASSQVPGSYNEQFF. The CDR3, as DNA: TGTGCCAGCAGCCAAGTACCGGGAAGCTACAATGAGCAGTTCTTC.

The chain joins TRBV4-1 to TRBJ2-3; TRBD2 matches at 14 bases. With 6 bases clipped from V and 6 bases from J, the junction kept 5 bases outside the gene matches. The germline V gene encodes CDR1 MGHRA and CDR2 YSYEKL. The CDR3 is made up of 15 amino acids. In nucleotides, the CDR3 is TGCGCCAGCAGTGGACTAGCGGGAGGCCACGATACGCAGTATTTT. Amino acid sequence: CASSGLAGGHDTQYF.

The V and J genes are TRBV7-2 and TRBJ2-3; 15 bases are a match to TRBD2. Germline trimming cut 5 bases from V and 6 bases from J; bases unmatched to any gene: 6. The CDR3 length is 16 residues. Germline assignment: CDR1 SGHTA and CDR2 FQGNSA. The CDR3 sequence is CASSPGLAGGRDTQYF. The CDR3 DNA follows: TGTGCCAGCAGCCCGGGACTAGCGGGGGGTAGGGATACGCAGTATTTT.